The next 22 T cell receptor beta chains were all read from a single sample in a study of blood T cell repertoires in COVID-19. Some clones are missing from TCRdb's copy, which holds only in-frame ones; the method was immunoSEQ multiplex PCR. The table records about 70,000 clones, about 90% of them present only once. Sample: peripheral blood. All receptors come from a man aged 55 to 70 with acute or convalescent COVID-19.

CDR3 region: CASSRHATANTEAFF. CDR3 nucleotide sequence: TGTGCCAGTAGCAGACATGCGACAGCCAACACTGAAGCTTTCTTT. The V and J genes are TRBV19 and TRBJ1-1, with D possibly being TRBD1 (5 bases). Trimming removed 6 bases at V and 2 bases at J, with 16 bases between. Germline values: CDR1 LNHDA, CDR2 SQIVND (reference sequence). The CDR3 contains 15 residues.

V is TRBV5-1 and J is TRBJ1-2; no firm D call. The CDR3 runs 14 residues. V shed 1 base and J shed 2 bases, with 9 bases lying between them. Germline V gives CDR1 SGHRS, CDR2 YFSETQ. CDR3 residues: CASSLSRQNYGYTF. In DNA, the CDR3 is TGCGCCAGCAGCTTGAGTCGCCAGAACTATGGCTACACCTTC.

CDR3 sequence (DNA): TGTGCCAGCAGTCCGAAAACGACAGGGACAGATACGCAGTATTTT. Translating it yields CASSPKTTGTDTQYF. The chain joins TRBV27 to TRBJ2-3; the match to TRBD1 covers 7 bases. The CDR3 sequence is 15 residues long. Germline CDR1 and CDR2: MNHEY and SMNVEV (reference sequence). The junction had 8 bases not matched to a gene; V was cut back by 5 bases and J by 3 bases.

This chain connects TRBV2 to TRBJ1-4; 9 bases align to TRBD1. The germline gives CDR1 SNHLY, CDR2 FYNNEI. The CDR3 is 15 residues long. With V trimmed by 4 bases and J by 5 bases, 5 bases remained unmatched. This CDR3 is CASSGTGVSNEKLFF. The CDR3 region has the DNA TGTGCCAGCAGTGGGACAGGGGTATCGAATGAAAAACTGTTTTTT.

The gene calls are TRBV7-3 and TRBJ1-1; 9 nucleotides line up with TRBD1. The CDR3 has 17 amino acids. V lost 5 bases to trimming and J lost 3 bases; unmatched junction nucleotides: 13. CDR1 is SGHTA, CDR2 FQGTGA, per germline. CDR3 sequence: CASSLVGTGKSHTEAFF. The CDR3 DNA reads TGTGCCAGCAGCCTAGTGGGGACAGGGAAGTCACACACTGAAGCTTTCTTT.

This rearrangement joins TRBV5-4 to TRBJ1-2; TRBD1 agrees at 7 bases. Germline CDR1 is SGHNT and CDR2 is YYREEE (reference sequence). This CDR3 spans 14 amino acids. With V trimmed by 3 bases and J by 2 bases, 4 bases remained unmatched. The CDR3 sequence: CASSSLTGNYGYTF. The CDR3 DNA reads as TGTGCCAGCAGCTCCTTGACAGGGAACTATGGCTACACCTTC.

The chain has TRBV9 and TRBJ2-3; 8 nucleotides agree with TRBD2. Trimming removed 0 bases from V and 5 bases from J; junction bases left unmatched: 5. There are 15 residues in the CDR3. Germline loops: CDR1 SGDLS, CDR2 YYNGEE. The CDR3 here is CASSVEGTRGDTQYF. The CDR3, as DNA: TGTGCCAGCAGCGTAGAAGGGACTAGAGGAGATACGCAGTATTTT.

The chain has TRBV6-6 and TRBJ2-1; 8 bases are shared with TRBD1. J lost 9 bases, V lost 2 bases, and 6 bases had no gene match. This CDR3 comprises 14 residues. The germline gives CDR1 MNHNY, CDR2 SVGAGI (reference sequence). CDR3 region: CASSYPGTGREQFF. CDR3 DNA: TGTGCCAGCAGTTACCCCGGGACAGGTCGTGAGCAGTTCTTC.

The chain carries TRBV6-2 or TRBV6-3 and TRBJ1-1; D not certain. CDR3 length equals 13 residues. CDR1 MNHEY and CDR2 SVGEGT come from the germline V gene. The germline V and J ends were trimmed by 0 bases and 5 bases, with 7 bases remaining between them. The chain's CDR3 is CASSYSVYTEAFF. CDR3 sequence (DNA): TGTGCCAGCAGTTACTCCGTATATACTGAAGCTTTCTTT.

The V and J genes are TRBV27 and TRBJ1-6, with 8 bases lining up with TRBD1. The germline V gene encodes CDR1 MNHEY and CDR2 SMNVEV (reference sequence). Losses at the gene ends were 4 bases for V and 2 bases for J; bases not matched to a gene: 7. CDR3 size: 17 residues. The CDR3 coding sequence is TGTGCCAGCAGTTCCATACAGGGGGTAGCCTATAATTCACCCCTCCACTTT. This codes for CASSSIQGVAYNSPLHF.

The chain joins TRBV19 to TRBJ1-1, with D uncertain. The germline V gene has CDR1 LNHDA and CDR2 SQIVND (reference sequence). The V and J ends lost 7 bases and 7 bases respectively, with 10 bases between them. This CDR3 has 11 amino acids. As DNA, the CDR3 is TGTGCCAGTACCGTCGCGGGTGAAGCTTTCTTT. This encodes CASTVAGEAFF. The full variable domain, with the rest looked up from reference TRBV19 and TRBJ1-1, is DGGITQSPKYLFRKEGQNVTLSCEQNLNHDAMYWYRQDPGQGLRLIYYSQIVNDFQKGDIAEGYSVSREKKESFPLTVTSAQKNPTAFYLCASTVAGEAFFGQGTRLTVV.

About this clone: One end of the junction does not line up with germline, which may come from a read error. The genes are TRBV19 and TRBJ2-7, with TRBD1 matching 9 bases. Germline V gene sequence: CDR1 LNHDA, CDR2 SQIVND (reference sequence). CDR3 length: 17 amino acids. CDR3 region: CASSISRPGQGSSEQYF. The CDR3 coding sequence is TGTGCCAGTAGTATCTCTCGTCCGGGACAGGGTTCCTCCGAGCAGTACTTC.

The chain joins TRBV3-1 (or the pseudogene TRBV3-2) to TRBJ1-2; 8 nucleotides match TRBD1. The CDR3 consists of 18 residues. From germline, CDR1 is LGHDT and CDR2 YNNKEL (reference sequence). J lost 4 bases, V lost 0 bases, and 13 bases had no gene match. The CDR3 nucleotides are TGTGCCAGCAGCCAAGATCGTCCAGGGGGCCGAAGCCGCTATGGCTACACCTTC. It translates to CASSQDRPGGRSRYGYTF.

This chain connects TRBV9 to TRBJ1-2; 9 nucleotides align to TRBD1. The CDR3 is made up of 13 amino acids. J gave up 6 bases and V 2 bases, and 2 bases lay outside the gene matches. Per germline, CDR1 SGDLS and CDR2 YYNGEE. DNA for the CDR3: TGTGCCAGCAGCGTGGGACAGGGCGATGGCTACACCTTC. Protein sequence: CASSVGQGDGYTF.

The chain has TRBV19 and TRBJ1-3, with D perhaps matching TRBD1 (5 bases). There are 14 residues in the CDR3. The V end lost 8 bases, the J end lost 4 bases, and 15 bases lay between the germline ends. The germline CDR1 and CDR2 sequences are LNHDA and SQIVND (reference sequence). In DNA, the CDR3 is TGTGCCAGTCGGCGGGACCGGGAAGGAAACACCATATATTTT. The encoded protein is CASRRDREGNTIYF.

The chain has TRBV7-2 and TRBJ2-1; TRBD2 matches at 9 bases. The CDR3 consists of 16 residues. J lost 5 bases, V lost 0 bases, and 5 bases had no gene match. From germline, CDR1 is SGHTA and CDR2 FQGNSA. This CDR3 reads CASSLAASGAHNEQFF. The CDR3 nucleotides are TGTGCCAGCAGCTTAGCGGCTAGCGGGGCCCACAATGAGCAGTTCTTC.

This chain uses TRBV9 with TRBJ2-5, with D perhaps TRBD2 (5 bases). The CDR3 consists of 13 residues. Trimming stripped 3 bases from V and 4 bases from J, with 10 bases between. Per germline, CDR1 SGDLS and CDR2 YYNGEE. CDR3 nucleotides: TGTGCCAGCAGCGGGCCTCGGGGAGAGACCCAGTACTTC. Its translation is CASSGPRGETQYF.

The count of this clone is one. The CDR3 protein is CASSIFRGGFEEQFF. CDR3 nucleotides: TGTGCCAGTAGTATTTTTAGAGGGGGCTTCGAGGAGCAGTTCTTC. This chain joins TRBV19 and TRBJ2-1; TRBD1 matches 7 bases. Germline CDR1 is LNHDA and CDR2 is SQIVND (reference sequence). The trim removed 3 bases at V and 10 bases at J, leaving 12 bases unmatched. The CDR3 sequence is 15 residues long.

CDR3 protein: CSFASGGEQYF. CDR3 coding DNA: TGCAGCTTTGCTAGCGGGGGCGAGCAGTACTTC. This chain joins TRBV29-1 and TRBJ2-7; the match to TRBD2 covers 10 bases. With V trimmed by 8 bases and J by 6 bases, 4 bases remained unmatched. This CDR3 is 11 amino acids long. CDR1 is SQVTM, CDR2 ANQGSEA, per germline.

V gene TRBV5-8 combines with J gene TRBJ1-6; 7 bases line up with TRBD1. J was trimmed by 6 bases and V by 9 bases; bases with no gene match: 6. In germline, CDR1 is SGHTS, CDR2 YDEGEE. The CDR3 is 13 residues long. The CDR3 DNA reads as TGTGCCACCCGGGACAGCCTTAATTCACCCCTCCACTTT. It yields the protein CATRDSLNSPLHF.

The V call is TRBV5-6, the J call TRBJ1-4, with TRBD1 matching over 9 bases. This CDR3 has 15 residues. The V and J ends lost 4 bases and 5 bases, in that order; junction bases with no gene match: 6. Germline V gene data show CDR1 as SGHDT and CDR2 as YYEEEE. This chain's CDR3 is CASSRTGTGNEKLFF. The CDR3 DNA reads as TGTGCCAGCAGCAGAACCGGGACAGGGAATGAAAAACTGTTTTTT.

The rearrangement uses TRBV19 and TRBJ2-2; D is unresolved. The CDR3 totals 12 residues. CDR1 LNHDA and CDR2 SQIVND come from the germline V gene (reference sequence). The V gene lost 2 bases and the J gene lost 7 bases, with 5 bases spanning the gap. CDR3 nucleotides: TGTGCCAGTAGTATAATCAGCGGGGAGCTGTTTTTT. Translating gives CASSIISGELFF.